A selection of T cell receptor beta chains follows, all from one sample in a study of vaccination and CD4 T cells after COVID-19. TCRdb fed the PCR reads into MiXCR, producing one record per CDR3 protein. Of around 12,000 distinct CDR3 sequences in the sample, more than 45% were seen once. For these receptors, no antigen is known. Sequenced input: CD4+ T cells from blood, cultured in vitro. The source of these receptors is a human donor who had recovered from COVID-19. CDR3s include the opening cysteine and the closing phenylalanine or tryptophan. D genes are given only for firm matches. Where a row states a size, it is once, few, many or the class of an expanded clone; other rows omit it.

D | J | V | size | DNA | CDR3
TRBD1 | TRBJ2-5 | TRBV19 | . | TGTGCCAGTAGTAGGACAGGGGCAGGTATCCAAGAGACCCAGTACTTC | CASSRTGAGIQETQYF
. | TRBJ1-1 | TRBV6-1 | . | TGTGCCAGCAAAACCGGGACTACATCAGCAGCTTTCTTT | CASKTGTTSAAFF
. | TRBJ1-2 | TRBV7-3 | . | TGTGCCAGCAGCCCCCAGGGTTCTCCCTATGGCTACACCTTC | CASSPQGSPYGYTF
. | TRBJ2-3 | TRBV7-8 | . | TGTGCCAGCAGCCCCTTTAGGGGGAGCACAGATACGCAGTATTTT | CASSPFRGSTDTQYF
TRBD2 | TRBJ2-1 | TRBV19 | . | TGTGCCAGTAGTATTAGCGGGAGGGGATACAATGAGCAGTTCTTC | CASSISGRGYNEQFF
. | TRBJ2-2 | TRBV11-1 | . | TGTGCCAGCAGCTTAAGACCGGGTTCGGACACCGGGGAGCTGTTTTTT | CASSLRPGSDTGELFF
TRBD2 | TRBJ2-7 | TRBV6-4 | . | TGTGCCAGCAGTCAACATTCTAGCGGGGGCTACGAGCAGTACTTC | CASSQHSSGGYEQYF
TRBD1 | TRBJ1-3 | TRBV6-1 | . | TGTGCCAGCTCCCAAGGACAGGGAGGAAACACCATATATTTT | CASSQGQGGNTIYF
. | TRBJ2-1 | TRBV30 | . | TGTGCCTGGAGTGGTATCCCCACGCGGCATCTTAGCGGATCCTACAATGAGCAGTTCTTC | CAWSGIPTRHLSGSYNEQFF
TRBD2 | TRBJ2-3 | TRBV6-2/TRBV6-3 | few | TGTGCCACCAACGGGGCGGGAGTGAGCACAGATACGCAGTATTTT | CATNGAGVSTDTQYF
. | TRBJ2-4 | TRBV7-3 | . | TGTGCCAGCAGCATCACGTGGGGAACCAAAAACATTCAGTACTTC | CASSITWGTKNIQYF
. | TRBJ1-2 | TRBV4-3 | . | TGCGCCAGCAGCCATGAATCGGGTATTGTTGGCTACACCTTC | CASSHESGIVGYTF
. | TRBJ2-1 | TRBV20-1 | . | TGCAGTGCTTGGAATCAATTCAATGAGCAGTTCTTC | CSAWNQFNEQFF
TRBD2 | TRBJ2-7 | TRBV28 | . | TGTGCCAGCAGTTTAATGCGACTAGCGGATTACGAGCAGTACTTC | CASSLMRLADYEQYF
. | TRBJ2-5 | TRBV6-1 | . | TGTGCCAGCAGTGAAGATAGCGAGAAAGAGACCCAGTACTTC | CASSEDSEKETQYF
. | TRBJ2-1 | TRBV20-1 | medium-sized | TGCAGTGCTAGAGGTTCGGCGGGAACGTGGGAGTTCTTC | CSARGSAGTWEFF
TRBD2 | TRBJ2-2 | TRBV7-2 | few | TGTGCCAGCGGGCGACTAGCGGGAGTTGGCACCGGGGAGCTGTTTTTT | CASGRLAGVGTGELFF
TRBD1 | TRBJ2-3 | TRBV20-1 | . | TGCAGTGCTAGAGGGGGATTGACAGGGAGCACAGATACGCAGTATTTT | CSARGGLTGSTDTQYF
. | TRBJ2-3 | TRBV7-2 | . | TGTGCCAGCAGCTTAGTATCTAGCACAGATACGCAGTATTTT | CASSLVSSTDTQYF
. | TRBJ2-1 | TRBV19 | . | TGTGCCAGTAGTATTCCCCGCGGACTCCAAGGAGGCGATGAGCAGTTCTTC | CASSIPRGLQGGDEQFF
. | TRBJ2-3 | TRBV7-3 | . | TGTGCCAGCAGCCTTGGACCAGCGGATACGCAGTATTTT | CASSLGPADTQYF
. | TRBJ2-1 | TRBV24-1 | . | TGTGCCACCAACTTCAATGAGCAGTTCTTC | CATNFNEQFF
TRBD1 | TRBJ1-2 | TRBV5-1 | once | TGCGCCAGCAGCTGGGAGGACAGGGACGGCTACACCTTC | CASSWEDRDGYTF
. | TRBJ2-1 | TRBV14 | . | TGTGCCAGCAGCCAAGGGTTGTCGGACCCCAGGAATGAGCAGTTCTTC | CASSQGLSDPRNEQFF
TRBD2 | TRBJ2-1 | TRBV4-2 | . | TGTGCCAGCAGCCAAGGAAGAGCGGGAGGCAAATACAATGAGCAGTTCTTC | CASSQGRAGGKYNEQFF